This note documents a single T cell receptor (beta chain) sequence. These data are taken from a study of blood T cell repertoires in COVID-19. Study as a whole: Samples of COVID-19 (acute and convalescent) were obtained from the United States, Italy and Spain. T cells, B-cell-depleted T cells, or PBMCs provided the cDNA or gDNA that served as material.

This CDR3 spans 13 amino acids. Germline CDR1 is MNHEY and CDR2 is SVGEGT. Trimming cost V 2 bases and J 7 bases, with 10 bases left between them. Authors' processing steps: Amplified reference gene primers provided the basis for estimating nucleated cell counts. Measured with immunoSEQ multiplex PCR; TCRdb has only the in-frame clones, and not every one. The V and J calls and the clone size are those of that table, but D and trimming were determined from the DNA. This table has some 130,000 clones, over 85% appearing once. V usage is TRBV6-2 or TRBV6-3 and J usage is TRBJ2-3; no reliable D call. The sequencing sample was made of peripheral blood. This clonotype originated in a man aged 45 to 65 with active COVID-19. The CDR3, as DNA: TGTGCCAGCAGTTACGCCTTAACAAATACGCAGTATTTT. Translated, it gives CASSYALTNTQYF.